The next 18 T cell receptor beta chains were all read from a single sample in a study of a mutant IDH1 vaccine in newly diagnosed glioma (dated by TCRdb to about 2021). The sample's time point, from its label and the paper: baseline, week 1 (first vaccination visit). The label giving this sample's treatment or condition can be read as: pre-vaccination baseline after standard-of-care therapy. The method was the immunoSEQ multiplex PCR assay. Imported from immuneACCESS, the table was reduced by TCRdb to in-frame sequences with V and J called. These copies leave out some clones; in studies compared against another copy, an unresolved V gene accounts for under half, and the cause of the remainder is not known. The sample data list some 68,000 clones, and 70% to 80% of these were observed just once. Of the sample, more than 8% is held by the ten largest clones. The sample consisted of PBMCs, taken from a glioma patient treated with radiotherapy, temozolomide or both. The receptors were sampled from a man aged 50-60 years with glioma.

V and J are TRBV5-1 and TRBJ1-1, with D perhaps TRBD1 (5 bases). The CDR3 sequence is 12 residues long. The germline V and J ends were trimmed by 9 bases and 6 bases, with 15 bases remaining between them. Germline-derived CDR1 and CDR2 are SGHRS and YFSETQ. DNA of the CDR3: TGCGCCACCGGCCCCTACAGGCCTGAAGCTTTCTTT. Translated, it gives CATGPYRPEAFF.

This clone has at least ten counts. The chain has TRBV19 and TRBJ2-6; TRBD2 aligns across 7 bases. V lost 8 bases to trimming and J lost 0 bases; unmatched junction nucleotides: 7. CDR3 length: 16 residues. Per the germline V gene, CDR1 is LNHDA and CDR2 is SQIVND (reference sequence). CDR3 protein: CASGGDSLSGANVLTF. The CDR3 DNA sequence: TGTGCCAGTGGGGGGGACTCCCTCTCTGGGGCCAACGTCCTGACTTTC.

The rearrangement links TRBV11-3 to TRBJ1-6, with D tentatively TRBD1 (5 bases). This CDR3 region has 13 residues. Trimming took off 5 bases at V and 9 bases at J, with 11 bases between the two ends. CDR1 and CDR2 from the germline V gene are SGHNT and YENEEA. CDR3 nucleotide sequence: TGTGCCAGCAGCCAGGGTGAAAGTTCACCCCTCCACTTT. This sequence encodes CASSQGESSPLHF. Filled out from reference TRBV11-3 and TRBJ1-6, the complete variable domain reads EAGVVQSPRYKIIEKKQPVAFWCNPISGHNTLYWYLQNLGQGPELLIRYENEEAVDDSQLPKDRFSAERLKGVDSTLKIQPAELGDSAVYLCASSQGESSPLHFGNGTRLTVT.

The rearrangement uses TRBV6-6 and TRBJ1-1; D perhaps matches TRBD1 (6 bases). V dropped 5 bases and J dropped 1 base, with 11 bases sitting between them. The length of the CDR3 is 14 residues. Looked up from germline, CDR1 is MNHNY and CDR2 is SVGAGI (reference sequence). In nucleotides, the CDR3 is TGTGCCAGCAGTGACCCGGGACAGAACACTGAAGCTTTCTTT. Its protein is CASSDPGQNTEAFF.

CDR3 coding DNA: TGTGCCAGCAGCCCCACACCGGGACTTCAGCAGTTCTTC. Protein product: CASSPTPGLQQFF. This chain uses TRBV9 with TRBJ2-1; D is perhaps TRBD2 (6 bases). This CDR3 is built from 13 residues. The germline gives CDR1 SGDLS, CDR2 YYNGEE. V was trimmed by 4 bases and J by 11 bases, leaving 16 bases between them.

The V and J genes are TRBV19 and TRBJ1-5, with D possibly TRBD1 on 6 matching bases. Deletions cut 4 bases from V and 3 bases from J, with 16 bases between. Germline V gene sequence: CDR1 LNHDA, CDR2 SQIVND (reference sequence). There are 16 residues in the CDR3. For the CDR3, the DNA is TGTGCCAGTAGTACAGGGGTGTTACTCCCCAATCAGCCCCAGCATTTT. This encodes CASSTGVLLPNQPQHF.

The rearrangement uses TRBV7-9 and TRBJ1-1; D is unclear. CDR3 size: 13 residues. Germline assignment: CDR1 SEHNR and CDR2 FQNEAQ (reference sequence). V was shortened by 7 bases and J by 3 bases, with 12 bases between the two germline ends. CDR3 residues: CASTHEVHTEAFF. CDR3 bases: TGTGCCAGCACCCACGAGGTTCACACTGAAGCTTTCTTT.

This clone has only one observation. V is TRBV6-6 and J is TRBJ1-1; TRBD1 might be the D (6 bases). The CDR3 sequence is 15 residues long. Germline values: CDR1 MNHNY, CDR2 SVGAGI (reference sequence). The V and J ends lost 5 bases and 5 bases respectively, with 18 bases between them. The CDR3 loop reads CASSNGQFVGTEAFF. Written as DNA, the CDR3 is TGTGCCAGCAGTAACGGACAGTTCGTGGGGACTGAAGCTTTCTTT.

This chain links TRBV2 with TRBJ2-3, with D unresolved. The CDR3 contains 12 residues. The V gene lost 6 bases and the J gene lost 6 bases, with 10 bases spanning the gap. The germline V gene has CDR1 SNHLY and CDR2 FYNNEI. The CDR3 DNA reads TGTGCCAGCAGGATAGGGATGGATACGCAGTATTTT. Its translation is CASRIGMDTQYF.

This clone was recorded many times. V usage is TRBV28 and J usage is TRBJ2-3; D unclear. The CDR3 covers 17 residues. Germline V lookup: CDR1 MDHEN, CDR2 SYDVKM. V was cut by 4 bases and J by 0 bases, with 17 bases left in between. The chain's CDR3 is CASSSSYALSSTDTQYF. In DNA form, the CDR3 reads TGTGCCAGCAGTTCCTCATATGCACTTTCTAGCACAGATACGCAGTATTTT.

The CDR3 DNA reads as TGTGCCAGCAGTGAGGCCATCGGAGTGAGCACTGAAGCTTTCTTT. This encodes CASSEAIGVSTEAFF. The chain joins TRBV2 to TRBJ1-1; unclear D gene. Between the trimmed V and J ends, which lost 3 bases and 4 bases, there was a span of 15 bases. The germline gives CDR1 SNHLY, CDR2 FYNNEI. This CDR3 has 15 amino acids.

This clone is a singleton in its sample. The V gene is TRBV25-1, the J gene TRBJ1-2; 10 nucleotides line up with TRBD1. Germline V gene sequence: CDR1 MGHDK, CDR2 SYGVNS. With V trimmed by 2 bases and J by 6 bases, 3 bases remained unmatched. This CDR3 has 14 residues. For the CDR3, the DNA is TGTGCCAGCAGTGAAGCCGGGACAGGGGATGGCTACACCTTC. As protein: CASSEAGTGDGYTF.

J is TRBJ1-4 and V is TRBV7-2; D call uncertain. This CDR3 has 14 residues. Germline V gene lookup returns CDR1 SGHTA and CDR2 FQGNSA. Trimming removed 7 bases from V and 6 bases from J, with 15 bases in between. In nucleotides, the CDR3 is TGTGCCAGCACCCTACTACCGGGGTATGAAAAACTGTTTTTT. This codes for CASTLLPGYEKLFF.

The chain links TRBV7-2 to TRBJ1-5, with 9 bases fitting TRBD1. This CDR3 comprises 15 residues. The V gene end was trimmed by 4 bases and the J gene end by 4 bases; junction bases not matched to a gene: 5. CDR1 and CDR2 from the germline V gene are SGHTA and FQGNSA. The CDR3 sequence: CASSSGTGRNQPQHF. In nucleotides, the CDR3 is TGTGCCAGCAGCTCCGGGACAGGGAGGAATCAGCCCCAGCATTTT.

The gene calls are TRBV6-5 and TRBJ1-4; no reliable D call. The CDR3 sequence is 15 residues long. Looked up from germline, CDR1 is MNHEY and CDR2 is SVGAGI. Trimming stripped 0 bases from V and 5 bases from J, with 10 bases between. The CDR3 here is CASSYSSLENEKLFF. The CDR3 DNA sequence: TGTGCCAGCAGTTACTCGAGTCTGGAGAATGAAAAACTGTTTTTT.

The chain couples TRBV7-8 to TRBJ1-4; no definite D call. This CDR3 region has 15 residues. From germline, CDR1 is SGHVS and CDR2 FQNEAQ. Trimming removed 2 bases at V and 8 bases at J, with 15 bases between. This chain's CDR3 is CASSLTRLSYEKLFF. The CDR3 DNA sequence: TGTGCCAGCAGCTTAACCAGGCTGTCTTACGAAAAACTGTTTTTT.

The sample holds a few counts of this clone. The chain employs TRBV7-2 and TRBJ2-1; 7 bases fit TRBD2. The CDR3 covers 15 residues. The V and J ends lost 1 base and 9 bases, in that order; junction bases with no gene match: 9. CDR1 is SGHTA and CDR2 is FQGNSA in the germline V gene. CDR3: CASSLVTGAGFEQFF. The CDR3 DNA reads as TGTGCCAGCAGCTTAGTTACGGGAGCGGGGTTTGAGCAGTTCTTC.

The J gene is TRBJ2-3, the V gene TRBV30; 11 nucleotides match TRBD2. CDR1 and CDR2 from the germline V gene are GTSNPN and SVGIG (reference sequence). The ends lost 5 bases at V and 1 base at J; junction bases unmatched: 5. The CDR3 totals 15 residues. This CDR3 reads CAWGLAGGGTDTQYF. CDR3 nucleotides: TGTGCCTGGGGGCTAGCGGGGGGTGGCACAGATACGCAGTATTTT.